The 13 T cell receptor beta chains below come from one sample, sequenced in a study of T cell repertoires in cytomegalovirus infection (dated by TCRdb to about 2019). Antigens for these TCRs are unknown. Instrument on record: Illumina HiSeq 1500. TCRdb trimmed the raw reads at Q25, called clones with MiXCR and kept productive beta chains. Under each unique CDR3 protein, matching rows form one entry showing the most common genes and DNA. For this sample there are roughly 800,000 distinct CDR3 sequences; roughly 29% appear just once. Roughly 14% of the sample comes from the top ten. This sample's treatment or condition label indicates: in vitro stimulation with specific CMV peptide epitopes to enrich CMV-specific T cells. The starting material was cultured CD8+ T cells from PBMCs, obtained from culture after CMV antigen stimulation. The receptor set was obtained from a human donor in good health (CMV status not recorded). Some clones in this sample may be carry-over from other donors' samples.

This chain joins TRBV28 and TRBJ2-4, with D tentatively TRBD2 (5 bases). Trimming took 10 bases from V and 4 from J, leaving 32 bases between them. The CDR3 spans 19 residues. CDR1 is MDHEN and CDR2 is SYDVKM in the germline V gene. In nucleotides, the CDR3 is TGTGCCACCCCCGGCTGTGAGTTTCTGTGGGGAGTGGGGAAAAACATTCAGTACTTC. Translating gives CATPGCEFLWGVGKNIQYF.

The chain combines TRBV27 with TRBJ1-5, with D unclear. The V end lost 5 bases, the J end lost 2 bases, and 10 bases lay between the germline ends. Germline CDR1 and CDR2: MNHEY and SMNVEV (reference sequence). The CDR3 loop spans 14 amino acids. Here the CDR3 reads CASSKYGGNQPQHF. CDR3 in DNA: TGTGCCAGCAGTAAGTACGGGGGCAATCAGCCCCAGCATTTT.

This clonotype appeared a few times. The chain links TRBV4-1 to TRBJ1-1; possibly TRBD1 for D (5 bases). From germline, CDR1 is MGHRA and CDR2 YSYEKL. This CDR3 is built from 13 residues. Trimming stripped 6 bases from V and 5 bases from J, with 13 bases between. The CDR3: CASRAQGSTEAFF. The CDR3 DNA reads TGCGCCAGCAGAGCTCAGGGCTCAACTGAAGCTTTCTTT.

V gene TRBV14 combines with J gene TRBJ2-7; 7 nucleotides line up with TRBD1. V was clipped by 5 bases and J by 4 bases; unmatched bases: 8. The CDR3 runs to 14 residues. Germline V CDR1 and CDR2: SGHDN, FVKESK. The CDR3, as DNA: TGTGCCAGCAGCTTGACAGGGTCGGGGTACGAGCAGTACGTC. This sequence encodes CASSLTGSGYEQYV.

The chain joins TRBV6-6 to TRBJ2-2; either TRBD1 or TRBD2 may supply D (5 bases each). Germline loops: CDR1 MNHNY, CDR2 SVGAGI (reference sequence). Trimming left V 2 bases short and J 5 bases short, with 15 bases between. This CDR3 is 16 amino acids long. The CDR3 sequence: CASSYGGPAATGELFF. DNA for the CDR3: TGTGCCAGCAGTTACGGGGGACCAGCAGCAACCGGGGAGCTGTTTTTT.

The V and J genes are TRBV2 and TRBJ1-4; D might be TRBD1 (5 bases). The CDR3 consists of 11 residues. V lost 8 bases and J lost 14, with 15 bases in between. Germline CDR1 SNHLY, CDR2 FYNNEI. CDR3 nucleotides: TGTGCCAGCCGGAACTTTCGGGGGCTGTTTTTT. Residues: CASRNFRGLFF.

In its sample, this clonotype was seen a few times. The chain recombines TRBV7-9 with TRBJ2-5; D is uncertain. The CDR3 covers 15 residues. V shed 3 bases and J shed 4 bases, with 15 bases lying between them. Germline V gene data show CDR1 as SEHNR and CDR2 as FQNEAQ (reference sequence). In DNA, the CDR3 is TGTGCCAGCAGCTTTCCCTTGGGAAACGGAGAGACCCAGTACTTC. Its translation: CASSFPLGNGETQYF. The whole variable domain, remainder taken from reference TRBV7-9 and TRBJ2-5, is DTGVSQNPRHKITKRGQNVTFRCDPISEHNRLYWYRQTLGQGPEFLTYFQNEAQLEKSRLLSDRFSAERPKGSFSTLEIQRTEQGDSAMYLCASSFPLGNGETQYFGPGTRLLVL.

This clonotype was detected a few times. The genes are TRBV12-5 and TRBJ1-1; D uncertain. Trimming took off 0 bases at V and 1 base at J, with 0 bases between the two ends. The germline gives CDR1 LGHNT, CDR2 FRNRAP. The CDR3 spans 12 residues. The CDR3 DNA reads TGTGCTAGTGGTTTGGTGAACACTGAAGCTTTCTTT. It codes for CASGLVNTEAFF.

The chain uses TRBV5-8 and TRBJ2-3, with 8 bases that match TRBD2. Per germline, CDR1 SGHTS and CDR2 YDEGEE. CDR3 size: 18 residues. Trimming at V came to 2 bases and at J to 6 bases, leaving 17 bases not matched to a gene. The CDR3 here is CASSFSVIGAGGFDTQYF. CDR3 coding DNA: TGTGCCAGCAGCTTCTCAGTCATCGGGGCGGGAGGATTTGATACGCAGTATTTT.

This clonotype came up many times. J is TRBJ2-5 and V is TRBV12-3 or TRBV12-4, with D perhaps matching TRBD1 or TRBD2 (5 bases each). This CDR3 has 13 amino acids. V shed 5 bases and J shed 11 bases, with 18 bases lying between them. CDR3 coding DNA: TGTGCCAGCAGTCCCGGGACGGGCACGGTTCAGTACTTC. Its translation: CASSPGTGTVQYF.

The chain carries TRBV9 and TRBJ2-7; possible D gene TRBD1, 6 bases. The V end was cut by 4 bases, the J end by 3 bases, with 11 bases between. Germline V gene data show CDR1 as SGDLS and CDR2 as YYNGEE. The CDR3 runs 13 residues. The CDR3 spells CASSNRDNYEQYF. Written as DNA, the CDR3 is TGTGCCAGCAGCAATCGGGACAACTACGAGCAGTACTTC.

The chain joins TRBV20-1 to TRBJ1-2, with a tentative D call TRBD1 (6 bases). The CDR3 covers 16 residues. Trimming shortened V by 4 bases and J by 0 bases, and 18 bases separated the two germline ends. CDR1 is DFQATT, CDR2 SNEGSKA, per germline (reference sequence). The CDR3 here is CSAKGSTGIPNYGYTF. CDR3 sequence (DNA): TGCAGTGCTAAGGGGAGCACAGGGATACCTAACTATGGCTACACCTTC.

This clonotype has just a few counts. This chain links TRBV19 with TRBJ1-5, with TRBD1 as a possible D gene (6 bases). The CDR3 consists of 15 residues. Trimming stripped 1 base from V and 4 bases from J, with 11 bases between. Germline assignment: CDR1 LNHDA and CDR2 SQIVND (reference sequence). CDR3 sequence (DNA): TGTGCCAGTAGTATAGCGAGGGGGGTGAATCAGCCCCAGCATTTT. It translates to CASSIARGVNQPQHF. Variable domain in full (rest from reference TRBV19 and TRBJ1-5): DGGITQSPKYLFRKEGQNVTLSCEQNLNHDAMYWYRQDPGQGLRLIYYSQIVNDFQKGDIAEGYSVSREKKESFPLTVTSAQKNPTAFYLCASSIARGVNQPQHFGDGTRLSIL.